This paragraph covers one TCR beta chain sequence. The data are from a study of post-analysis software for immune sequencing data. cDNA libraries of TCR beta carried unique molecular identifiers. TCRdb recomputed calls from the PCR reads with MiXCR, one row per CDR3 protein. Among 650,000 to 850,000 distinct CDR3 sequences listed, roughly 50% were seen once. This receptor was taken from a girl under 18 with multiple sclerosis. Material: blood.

DNA for the CDR3: TGTGCCAGCAGCCTCCGGAAGGGACCCCGAGGCGAGCAGTTCTTC. Its translation is CASSLRKGPRGEQFF. This chain uses TRBV5-4 with TRBJ2-1, with D possibly called TRBD1 or TRBD2 (5 bases each). This CDR3 has 15 amino acids. The V gene's germline CDR1 is SGHNT and CDR2 YYREEE (reference sequence). Trimming stripped 4 bases from V and 10 bases from J, with 21 bases between.